This entry is about one TCR beta chain. This CDR3 spans 13 amino acids. Germline V gene lookup returns CDR1 SGHRS and CDR2 YFSETQ. V lost 0 bases, J lost 0 bases, and 3 bases lay in between. Assay used: immunoSEQ multiplex PCR; TCRdb lists only in-frame clones, some missing. The table has about 160,000 clones, nearly 80% seen once; the top ten hold 14%. This sample is drawn from a study of blood T cell repertoires in COVID-19. What was sequenced was peripheral blood. The rearrangement uses TRBV5-1 and TRBJ1-1; D uncertain. The source of this sequence is an elderly woman with acute or convalescent COVID-19. The CDR3 nucleotides are TGCGCCAGCAGCTTGGACATGAACACTGAAGCTTTCTTT. It is translated as CASSLDMNTEAFF.